A selection of T cell receptor beta chains follows, all from one sample in a study of beta chain features in type 1 diabetes. Using immunoSEQ multiplex PCR, the repertoire was profiled, and TCRdb retains in-frame clones only, with some absent. Among roughly 140,000 clones listed, over 8.5% were seen once. Material for sequencing was central memory CD4+ T cells from blood. The receptors derive from a man younger than 35 in good health. The CDR3 runs from the conserved cysteine through the conserved F or W. Each record gives: V gene, D gene, clone size, J gene, CDR3 protein, CDR3 DNA. D genes are given only for firm matches. Size is omitted from some rows. Given values are once, few, many or a class for expanded clones.

TRBV4-3	TRBD1	NA	TRBJ1-2	CASSHLQGAHGYTF	TGCGCCAGCAGCCACCTCCAGGGGGCGCATGGCTACACCTTC
TRBV4-3	TRBD1	few	TRBJ1-4	CASSQVATRGTVNEKLFF	TGCGCCAGCAGCCAAGTAGCAACCCGGGGGACAGTGAATGAAAAACTGTTTTTT
TRBV28	NA	many	TRBJ1-4	CASSLSGVNEKLFF	TGTGCCAGCAGTTTATCGGGGGTAAATGAAAAACTGTTTTTT
TRBV13	TRBD1	few	TRBJ2-1	CASSRIDRGRYNEQFF	TGTGCCAGCAGCCGAATAGACAGGGGCAGGTACAATGAGCAGTTCTTC
TRBV5-4	TRBD1	few	TRBJ1-2	CASSLGSGGVYTF	TGTGCCAGCAGCTTGGGGTCAGGGGGAGTCTACACCTTC
TRBV7-2	NA	few	TRBJ2-1	CASSWTEYNEQFF	TGTGCCAGCAGCTGGACAGAATACAATGAGCAGTTCTTC
TRBV4-3	NA	NA	TRBJ2-1	CASSPTGSYNEQFF	TGCGCCAGCAGCCCGACCGGGTCATACAATGAGCAGTTCTTC
TRBV29-1	NA	NA	TRBJ2-3	CSVGFTDTQYF	TGCAGCGTAGGTTTCACAGATACGCAGTATTTT
TRBV20-1	NA	few	TRBJ2-1	CSPTLGQFF	TGCAGTCCCACTTTAGGGCAGTTCTTC
TRBV30	NA	few	TRBJ1-2	CAWFTGQRANYGYTF	TGTGCCTGGTTCACCGGACAGAGAGCTAACTATGGCTACACCTTC
TRBV7-2	NA	NA	TRBJ2-3	CASSLAGRSTDTQYF	TGTGCCAGCAGCTTGGCGGGGAGGAGCACAGATACGCAGTATTTT
TRBV28	NA	many	TRBJ1-2	CASSQGSSGDGYTF	TGTGCCAGCAGCCAGGGGTCCTCCGGGGATGGCTACACCTTC
TRBV20-1	NA	once	TRBJ2-7	CSAIQGYEQYF	TGCAGTGCTATTCAGGGCTACGAGCAGTACTTC